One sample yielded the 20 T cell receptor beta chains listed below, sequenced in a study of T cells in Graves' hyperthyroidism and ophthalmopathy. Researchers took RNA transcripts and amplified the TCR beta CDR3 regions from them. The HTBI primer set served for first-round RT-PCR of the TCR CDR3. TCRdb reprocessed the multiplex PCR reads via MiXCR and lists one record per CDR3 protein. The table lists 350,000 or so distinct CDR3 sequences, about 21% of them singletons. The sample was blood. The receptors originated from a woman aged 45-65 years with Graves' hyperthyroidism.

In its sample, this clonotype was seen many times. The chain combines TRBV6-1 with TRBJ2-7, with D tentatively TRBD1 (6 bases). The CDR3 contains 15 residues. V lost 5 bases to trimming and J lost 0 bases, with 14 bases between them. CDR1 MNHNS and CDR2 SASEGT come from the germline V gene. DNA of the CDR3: TGTGCCAGCAGTCGACAGGCCTTGAGCTCCTACGAGCAGTACTTC. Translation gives CASSRQALSSYEQYF.

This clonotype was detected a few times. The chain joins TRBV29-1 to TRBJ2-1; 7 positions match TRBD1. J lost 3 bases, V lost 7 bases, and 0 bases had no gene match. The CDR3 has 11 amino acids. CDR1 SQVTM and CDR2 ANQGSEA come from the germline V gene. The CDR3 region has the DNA TGCAGCGGGACAGGCTACAATGAGCAGTTCTTC. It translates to CSGTGYNEQFF.

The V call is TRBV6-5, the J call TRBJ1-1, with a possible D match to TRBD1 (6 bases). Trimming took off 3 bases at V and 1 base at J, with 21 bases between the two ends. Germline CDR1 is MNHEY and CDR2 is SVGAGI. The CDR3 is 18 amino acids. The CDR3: CASSYSTYRVAENTEAFF. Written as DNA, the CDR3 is TGTGCCAGCAGTTATTCGACCTACAGGGTCGCCGAGAACACTGAAGCTTTCTTT.

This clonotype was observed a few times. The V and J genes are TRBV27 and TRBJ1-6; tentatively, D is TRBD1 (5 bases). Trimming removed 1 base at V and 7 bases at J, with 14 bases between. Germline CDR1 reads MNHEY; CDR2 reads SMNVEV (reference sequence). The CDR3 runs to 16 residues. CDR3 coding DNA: TGTGCCAGCAGTTTATATTCCCCAGGGTCGAATTCACCCCTCCACTTT. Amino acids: CASSLYSPGSNSPLHF.

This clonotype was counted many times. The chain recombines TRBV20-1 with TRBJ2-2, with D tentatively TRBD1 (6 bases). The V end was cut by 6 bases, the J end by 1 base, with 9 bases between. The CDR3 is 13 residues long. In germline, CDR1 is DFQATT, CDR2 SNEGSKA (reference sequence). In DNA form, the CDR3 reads TGCAGTGCAAGGACAGAGAACACCGGGGAGCTGTTTTTT. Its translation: CSARTENTGELFF.

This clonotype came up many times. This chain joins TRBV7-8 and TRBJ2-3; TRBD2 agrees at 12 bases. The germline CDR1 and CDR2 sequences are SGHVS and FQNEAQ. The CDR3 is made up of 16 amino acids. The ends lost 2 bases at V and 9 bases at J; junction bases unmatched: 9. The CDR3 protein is CASSLSATSGSSTQYF. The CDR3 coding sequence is TGTGCCAGCAGCTTAAGCGCGACTAGCGGGAGCAGCACGCAGTATTTT.

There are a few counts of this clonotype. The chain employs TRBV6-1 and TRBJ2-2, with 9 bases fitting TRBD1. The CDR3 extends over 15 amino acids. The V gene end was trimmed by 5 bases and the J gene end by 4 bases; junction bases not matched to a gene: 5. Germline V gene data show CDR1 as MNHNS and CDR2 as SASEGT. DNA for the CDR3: TGTGCCAGCAGTTTGGGACAGGGCACCACCGGGGAGCTGTTTTTT. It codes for CASSLGQGTTGELFF.

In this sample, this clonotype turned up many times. CDR3 in DNA: TGTGCCAGCAGCCCAGACCGGGGTGGCACAGATACGCAGTATTTT. It specifies CASSPDRGGTDTQYF. This chain uses TRBV11-2 with TRBJ2-3; tentatively, D is TRBD2 (5 bases). CDR3 length equals 15 residues. Germline CDR1 is SGHAT and CDR2 is FQNNGV. V lost 5 bases to trimming and J lost 1 base, with 13 bases between them.

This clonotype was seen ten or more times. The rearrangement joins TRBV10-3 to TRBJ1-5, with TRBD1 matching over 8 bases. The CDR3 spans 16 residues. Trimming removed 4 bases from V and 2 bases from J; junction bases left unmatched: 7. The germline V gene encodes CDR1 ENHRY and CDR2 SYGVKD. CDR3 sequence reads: CAISGGQGQGNQPQHF. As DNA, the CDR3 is TGTGCCATCAGTGGTGGACAGGGTCAGGGCAATCAGCCCCAGCATTTT.

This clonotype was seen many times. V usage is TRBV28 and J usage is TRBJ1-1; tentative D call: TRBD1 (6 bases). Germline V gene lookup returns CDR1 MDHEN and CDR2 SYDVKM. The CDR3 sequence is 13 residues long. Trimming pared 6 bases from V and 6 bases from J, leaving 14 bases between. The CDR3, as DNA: TGTGCCAGCAGCCGGGGGGCCCGATCTGAAGCTTTCTTT. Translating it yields CASSRGARSEAFF.

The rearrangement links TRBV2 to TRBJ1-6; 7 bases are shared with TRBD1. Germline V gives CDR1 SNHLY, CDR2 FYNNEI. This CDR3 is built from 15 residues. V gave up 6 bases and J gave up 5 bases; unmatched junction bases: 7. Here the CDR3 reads CASSTGTANNSPLHF. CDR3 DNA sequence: TGTGCCAGCAGCACCGGGACAGCCAATAATTCACCCCTCCACTTT.

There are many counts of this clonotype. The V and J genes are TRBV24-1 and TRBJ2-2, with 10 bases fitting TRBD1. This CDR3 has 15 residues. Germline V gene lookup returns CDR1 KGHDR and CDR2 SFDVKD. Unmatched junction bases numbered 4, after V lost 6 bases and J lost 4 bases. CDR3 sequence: CATSSRTGGTGELFF. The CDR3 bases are TGTGCCACCAGTTCCAGGACAGGGGGCACCGGGGAGCTGTTTTTT.

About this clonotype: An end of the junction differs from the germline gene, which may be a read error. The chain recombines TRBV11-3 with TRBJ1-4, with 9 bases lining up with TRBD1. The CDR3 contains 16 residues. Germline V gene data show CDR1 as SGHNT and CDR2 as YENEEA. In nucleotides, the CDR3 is TGTGCCAGCAGTTGTATACCCGGGACAGGGAATGAAAAACTGCTTTTC. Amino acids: CASSCIPGTGNEKLLF.

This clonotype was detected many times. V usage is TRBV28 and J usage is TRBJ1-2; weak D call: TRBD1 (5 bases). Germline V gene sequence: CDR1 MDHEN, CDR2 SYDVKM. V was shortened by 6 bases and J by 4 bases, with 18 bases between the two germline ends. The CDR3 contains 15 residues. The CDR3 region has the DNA TGTGCCAGCAGGAGGAAAACAGAGGACACCTATGGCTACACCTTC. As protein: CASRRKTEDTYGYTF.

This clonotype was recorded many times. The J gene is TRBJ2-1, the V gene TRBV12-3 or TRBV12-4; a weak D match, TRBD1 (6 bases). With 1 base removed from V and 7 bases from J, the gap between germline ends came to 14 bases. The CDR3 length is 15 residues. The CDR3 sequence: CASSLVGGPRNEQFF. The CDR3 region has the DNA TGTGCCAGCAGTTTAGTTGGGGGCCCGAGGAATGAGCAGTTCTTC.

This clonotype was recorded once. CDR3 residues: CASSDALAGVEETQYF. The CDR3 bases are TGTGCCAGCAGTGACGCTCTAGCGGGAGTTGAAGAGACCCAGTACTTC. This sequence joins TRBV2 and TRBJ2-5; 10 bases fit TRBD2. Unmatched junction bases numbered 7, after V lost 3 bases and J lost 3 bases. This CDR3 has 16 amino acids. From germline, CDR1 is SNHLY and CDR2 FYNNEI.

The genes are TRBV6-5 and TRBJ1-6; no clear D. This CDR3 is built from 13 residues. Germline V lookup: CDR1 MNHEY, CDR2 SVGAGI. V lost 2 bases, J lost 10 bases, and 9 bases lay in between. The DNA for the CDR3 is TGTGCCAGCAGTTACATCGACGGGTCACCCCTCCACTTT. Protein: CASSYIDGSPLHF.

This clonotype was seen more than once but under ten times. The CDR3 is CASSLFGQGAKGEKLFF. The CDR3 bases are TGTGCCAGCAGTTTATTCGGACAGGGGGCGAAAGGGGAAAAACTGTTTTTT. This chain links TRBV28 with TRBJ1-4, with 11 bases identical to TRBD1. From germline, CDR1 is MDHEN and CDR2 SYDVKM. The CDR3 contains 17 residues. V shed 1 base, J shed 8 bases, and the junction held 9 bases outside the gene matches.

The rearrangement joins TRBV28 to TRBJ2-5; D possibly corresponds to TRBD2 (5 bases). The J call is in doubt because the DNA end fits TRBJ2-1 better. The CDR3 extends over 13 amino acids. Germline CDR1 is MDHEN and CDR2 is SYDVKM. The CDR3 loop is CASSLSREETQFF. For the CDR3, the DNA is TGTGCCAGCAGTTTAAGTCGGGAAGAGACCCAGTTCTTC.

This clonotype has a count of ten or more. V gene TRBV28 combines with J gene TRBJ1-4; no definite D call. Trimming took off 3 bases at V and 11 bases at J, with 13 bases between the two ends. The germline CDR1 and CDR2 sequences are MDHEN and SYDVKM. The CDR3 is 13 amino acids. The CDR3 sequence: CASSFSDRAKLFF. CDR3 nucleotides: TGTGCCAGCAGTTTCTCGGACCGGGCCAAACTGTTTTTT.